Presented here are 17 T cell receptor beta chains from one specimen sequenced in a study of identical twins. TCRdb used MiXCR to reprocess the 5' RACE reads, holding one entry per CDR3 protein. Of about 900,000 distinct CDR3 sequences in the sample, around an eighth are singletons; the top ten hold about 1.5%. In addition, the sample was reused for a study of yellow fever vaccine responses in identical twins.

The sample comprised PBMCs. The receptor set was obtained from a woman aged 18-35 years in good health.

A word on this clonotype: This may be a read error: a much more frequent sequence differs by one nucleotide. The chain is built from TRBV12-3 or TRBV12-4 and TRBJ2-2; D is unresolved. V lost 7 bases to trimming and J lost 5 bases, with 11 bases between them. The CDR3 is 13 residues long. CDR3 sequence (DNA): TGTGCCAGCACCCGGTGGTGGACCGGGGAGCTGTTTTTT. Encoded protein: CASTRWWTGELFF.

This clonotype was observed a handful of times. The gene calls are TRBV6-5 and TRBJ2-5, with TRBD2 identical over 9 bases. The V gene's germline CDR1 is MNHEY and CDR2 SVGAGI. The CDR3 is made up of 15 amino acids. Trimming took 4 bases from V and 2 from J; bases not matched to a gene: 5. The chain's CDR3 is CASSSRLAEQETQYF. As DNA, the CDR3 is TGTGCCAGCAGTTCAAGACTAGCGGAACAAGAGACCCAGTACTTC.

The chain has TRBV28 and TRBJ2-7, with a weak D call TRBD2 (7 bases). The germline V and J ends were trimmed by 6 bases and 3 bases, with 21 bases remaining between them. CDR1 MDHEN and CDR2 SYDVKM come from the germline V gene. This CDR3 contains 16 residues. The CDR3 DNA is TGTGCCAGCAGCCCCGCGGGGGCGGGCCAACTCTACGAGCAGTACTTC. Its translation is CASSPAGAGQLYEQYF.

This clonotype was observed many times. The CDR3 here is CASTLGQLNEKLFF. The CDR3 bases are TGTGCCAGCACCTTGGGACAGCTCAATGAAAAACTGTTTTTT. The chain is built from TRBV12-3 or TRBV12-4 and TRBJ1-4, with TRBD1 identical over 7 bases. The CDR3 covers 14 residues. Trimming at V came to 7 bases and at J to 5 bases, leaving 7 bases not matched to a gene.

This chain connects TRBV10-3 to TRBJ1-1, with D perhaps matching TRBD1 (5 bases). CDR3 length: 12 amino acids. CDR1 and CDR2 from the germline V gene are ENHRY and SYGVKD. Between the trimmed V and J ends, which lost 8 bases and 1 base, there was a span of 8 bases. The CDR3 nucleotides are TGTGCCATCCTGGACACGAACACTGAAGCTTTCTTT. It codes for CAILDTNTEAFF.

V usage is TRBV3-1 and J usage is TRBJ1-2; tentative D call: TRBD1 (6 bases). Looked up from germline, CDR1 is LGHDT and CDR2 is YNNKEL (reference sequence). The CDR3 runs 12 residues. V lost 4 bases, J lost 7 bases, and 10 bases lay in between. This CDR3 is CASSPEGGGYTF. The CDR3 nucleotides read TGTGCCAGCAGCCCGGAGGGGGGTGGCTACACCTTC.

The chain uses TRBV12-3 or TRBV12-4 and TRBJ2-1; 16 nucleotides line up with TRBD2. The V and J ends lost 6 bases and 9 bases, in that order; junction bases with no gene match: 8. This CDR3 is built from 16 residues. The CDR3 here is CASRFQGLAGGVEQFF. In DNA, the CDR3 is TGTGCCAGCAGGTTTCAGGGACTAGCGGGAGGGGTTGAGCAGTTCTTC.

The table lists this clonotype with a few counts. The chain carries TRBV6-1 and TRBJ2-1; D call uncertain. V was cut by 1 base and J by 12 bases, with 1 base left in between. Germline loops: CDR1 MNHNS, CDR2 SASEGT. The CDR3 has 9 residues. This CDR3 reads CASSEVQFF. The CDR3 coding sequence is TGTGCCAGCAGTGAAGTGCAGTTCTTC.

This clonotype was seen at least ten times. The CDR3 coding sequence is TGCAGTGCTAGGGGACTAGCGGTCACAGATACGCAGTATTTT. This codes for CSARGLAVTDTQYF. V gene TRBV20-1 combines with J gene TRBJ2-3, with 11 bases matching TRBD2. Germline V lookup: CDR1 DFQATT, CDR2 SNEGSKA (reference sequence). The length of the CDR3 is 14 residues. The trim removed 3 bases at V and 2 bases at J, leaving 1 base unmatched.

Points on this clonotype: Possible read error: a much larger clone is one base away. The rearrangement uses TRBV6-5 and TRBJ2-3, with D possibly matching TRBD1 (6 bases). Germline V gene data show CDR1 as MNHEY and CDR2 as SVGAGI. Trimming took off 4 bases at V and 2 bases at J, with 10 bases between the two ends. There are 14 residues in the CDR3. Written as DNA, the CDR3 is TGTGCCAGCAGTTTCGGGACAAACACAGATACGCAGTATTTT. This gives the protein CASSFGTNTDTQYF.

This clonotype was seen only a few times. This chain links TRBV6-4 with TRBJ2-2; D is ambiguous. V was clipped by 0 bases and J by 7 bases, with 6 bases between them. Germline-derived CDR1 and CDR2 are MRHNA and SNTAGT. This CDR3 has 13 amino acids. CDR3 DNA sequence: TGTGCCAGCAGTGACTCGACGGTCGGGGAGCTGTTTTTT. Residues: CASSDSTVGELFF.

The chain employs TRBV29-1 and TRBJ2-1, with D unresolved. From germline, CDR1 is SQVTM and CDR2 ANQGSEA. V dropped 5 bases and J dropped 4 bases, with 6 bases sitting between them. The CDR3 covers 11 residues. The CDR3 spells CSVSRYNEQFF. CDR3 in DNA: TGCAGCGTTTCCAGGTACAATGAGCAGTTCTTC.

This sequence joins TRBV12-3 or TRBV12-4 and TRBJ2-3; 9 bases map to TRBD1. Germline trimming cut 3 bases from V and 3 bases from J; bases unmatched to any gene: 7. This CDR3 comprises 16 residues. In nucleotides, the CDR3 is TGTGCCAGCAGTTTGGGGACAGGGCCACTAACAGATACGCAGTATTTT. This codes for CASSLGTGPLTDTQYF.

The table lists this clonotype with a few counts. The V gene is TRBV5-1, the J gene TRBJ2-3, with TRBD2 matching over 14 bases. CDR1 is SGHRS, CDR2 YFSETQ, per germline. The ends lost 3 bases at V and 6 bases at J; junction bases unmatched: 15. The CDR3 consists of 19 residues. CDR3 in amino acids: CASSSGTSGGTTHRDTQYF. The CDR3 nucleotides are TGCGCCAGCAGCTCCGGGACTAGCGGGGGAACCACTCATAGGGATACGCAGTATTTT. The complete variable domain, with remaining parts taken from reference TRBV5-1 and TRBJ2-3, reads KAGVTQTPRYLIKTRGQQVTLSCSPISGHRSVSWYQQTPGQGLQFLFEYFSETQRNKGNFPGRFSGRQFSNSRSEMNVSTLELGDSALYLCASSSGTSGGTTHRDTQYFGPGTRLTVL.

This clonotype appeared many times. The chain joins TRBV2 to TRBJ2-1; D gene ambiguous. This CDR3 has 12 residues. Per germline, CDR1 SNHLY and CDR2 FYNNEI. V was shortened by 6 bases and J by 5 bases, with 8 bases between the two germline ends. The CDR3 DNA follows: TGTGCCAGCAGAGAACAGAACAATGAGCAGTTCTTC. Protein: CASREQNNEQFF.

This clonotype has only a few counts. The CDR3 is CASSGSVTEQYF. CDR3 sequence (DNA): TGTGCCAGCAGCGGCTCCGTGACCGAGCAGTACTTC. The V gene is TRBV13, the J gene TRBJ2-7, with D unclear. Germline loops: CDR1 PRHDT, CDR2 FYEKMQ (reference sequence). The CDR3 length is 12 residues. Deletions cut 5 bases from V and 6 bases from J, with 11 bases between.

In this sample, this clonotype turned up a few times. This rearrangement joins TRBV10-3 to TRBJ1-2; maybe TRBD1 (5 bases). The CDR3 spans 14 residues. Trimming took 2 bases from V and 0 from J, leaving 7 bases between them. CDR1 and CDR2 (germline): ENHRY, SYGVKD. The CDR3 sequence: CAISEGGTNYGYTF. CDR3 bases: TGTGCCATCAGTGAGGGGGGGACTAACTATGGCTACACCTTC.